What follows are 2 T cell receptor beta chains derived from one specimen sequenced in a study of T cells in Graves' hyperthyroidism and ophthalmopathy. The source material, RNA transcripts, was used to amplify TCR beta CDR3 regions. Initially, a first-round RT-PCR of the TCR CDR3 employed the HTBI primer set. In TCRdb, the multiplex PCR reads were re-called with MiXCR into one record per CDR3 protein. The sample has a few hundred thousand distinct CDR3 sequences; approximately 15% are singletons. Sequencing used blood. The receptors originated from a woman aged 40 to 50 with Graves' hyperthyroidism.

As for this clonotype: A far larger clone differs by one base, so this is likely a read error. This rearrangement joins TRBV28 to TRBJ1-1; no clear D gene. Germline loops: CDR1 MDHEN, CDR2 SYDVKM. V lost 2 bases and J 4 bases, leaving 5 bases between the germline ends. The CDR3 totals 12 residues. The DNA for the CDR3 is TGTGCCAGCAGTTTACGGATCACTGAAGCTTTCTTT. This translates into CASSLRITEAFF. Drawing the rest from reference TRBV28 and TRBJ1-1, the complete variable domain is DVKVTQSSRYLVKRTGEKVFLECVQDMDHENMFWYRQDPGLGLRLIYFSYDVKMKEKGDIPEGYSVSREKKERFSLILESASTNQTSMYLCASSLRITEAFFGQGTRLTVV.

This clonotype was counted many times. The chain recombines TRBV3-1 with TRBJ1-6; D is undetermined. The CDR3 sequence is 15 residues long. Trimming took off 1 base at V and 10 bases at J, with 14 bases between the two ends. Germline V gives CDR1 LGHDT, CDR2 YNNKEL (reference sequence). DNA for the CDR3: TGTGCCAGCAGCCAAGGGGTAGTGCGGGGATCACCCCTCCACTTT. The encoded protein is CASSQGVVRGSPLHF.